This TCR beta chain was captured in a study of blood T cell repertoires in COVID-19. Study at large: Some COVID-19 samples were acute and others convalescent; all came from the United States, Italy and Spain. From T cells, B-cell-depleted T cells, or PBMCs came the material, which was cDNA or gDNA.

This clone was observed once. In the source study's methods: Quantification of nucleated cells was approximated via reference gene primer amplification. Clones were read by immunoSEQ multiplex PCR, and TCRdb kept only the in-frame ones, dropping some. D and trimming come from the DNA, and the V and J calls and clone size come from that table. The sample records fewer than 400,000 clones, 85% being singletons. The sequencing input was peripheral blood. This TCR was recovered from a woman aged 18-29 years with acute or convalescent COVID-19.

CDR3 DNA sequence: TGTGCCAGCAAGGGGTCCTCTGGAAACACCATATATTTT. As protein: CASKGSSGNTIYF. This chain joins TRBV11-2 and TRBJ1-3; possible D gene TRBD1, 5 bases. Germline CDR1 reads SGHAT; CDR2 reads FQNNGV. The CDR3 spans 13 residues. V was pared by 7 bases and J by 0 bases, with 7 bases between.